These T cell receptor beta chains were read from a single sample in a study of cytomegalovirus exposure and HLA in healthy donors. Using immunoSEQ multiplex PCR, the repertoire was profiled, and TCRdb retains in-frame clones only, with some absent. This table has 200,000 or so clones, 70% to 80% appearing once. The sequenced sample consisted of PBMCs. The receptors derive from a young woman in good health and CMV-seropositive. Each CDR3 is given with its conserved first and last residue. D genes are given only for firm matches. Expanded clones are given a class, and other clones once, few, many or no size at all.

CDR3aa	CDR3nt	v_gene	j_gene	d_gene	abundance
CAIDALGRANTEAFF	TGTGCCATCGACGCCTTGGGCAGGGCCAACACTGAAGCTTTCTTT	TRBV7-9	TRBJ1-1	.	.
CASSFLSGGGTGELFF	TGTGCCAGCAGCTTTCTGTCGGGGGGAGGCACCGGGGAGCTGTTTTTT	TRBV7-3	TRBJ2-2	TRBD2	.
CASSIGGTGYGYTF	TGTGCCAGTAGTATAGGGGGGACTGGCTATGGCTACACCTTC	TRBV19	TRBJ1-2	.	.
CASSHVGQADKNIQYF	TGCGCCAGCAGCCATGTGGGACAGGCAGACAAAAACATTCAGTACTTC	TRBV4-3	TRBJ2-4	TRBD1	.
CASSLPPGGGGYEQYF	TGTGCCAGCAGTTTACCGCCGGGAGGAGGAGGCTACGAGCAGTACTTC	TRBV28	TRBJ2-7	TRBD2	.
CASSSRDRQNTEAFF	TGTGCCAGCAGCAGTCGGGACAGGCAGAACACTGAAGCTTTCTTT	TRBV7-9	TRBJ1-1	TRBD1	few
CASTQGQGRPNTEAFF	TGTGCCAGCACTCAGGGACAGGGGAGACCCAACACTGAAGCTTTCTTT	TRBV2	TRBJ1-1	TRBD1	.
CASETGTFSYNEQFF	TGTGCCAGCGAGACAGGGACCTTCTCCTACAATGAGCAGTTCTTC	TRBV2	TRBJ2-1	TRBD1	.
CSARGSEQFF	TGCAGTGCCAGGGGGAGTGAGCAGTTCTTC	TRBV20-1	TRBJ2-1	TRBD1	.
CASSFSGHTDTQYF	TGTGCCAGCAGCTTTAGCGGACACACAGATACGCAGTATTTT	TRBV11-3	TRBJ2-3	.	.
CASSHPPGGMNEKLFF	TGTGCCAGCAGCCACCCGCCGGGGGGGATGAATGAAAAACTGTTTTTT	TRBV5-5	TRBJ1-4	.	.
CASSRLGGRSNQPQHF	TGTGCCAGCAGCCGATTAGGGGGCCGGAGCAATCAGCCCCAGCATTTT	TRBV7-8	TRBJ1-5	TRBD1	few
CASSFNAGGGEQYF	TGTGCCAGCAGTTTTAATGCGGGAGGAGGCGAGCAGTACTTC	TRBV27	TRBJ2-7	TRBD2	.
CASSLQENTEAFF	TGTGCCAGCAGCTTACAGGAGAACACTGAAGCTTTCTTT	TRBV5-8	TRBJ1-1	.	few
CASSIVMGANEKLFF	TGTGCCAGTAGTATCGTGATGGGAGCTAATGAAAAACTGTTTTTT	TRBV19	TRBJ1-4	.	once
CASSSQGAGEQFF	TGTGCCAGCAGTTCACAGGGGGCAGGTGAGCAGTTCTTC	TRBV6-4	TRBJ2-1	TRBD1	once
CASSPGWGQVYGYTF	TGTGCCAGCAGCCCCGGGTGGGGACAGGTCTATGGCTACACCTTC	TRBV7-2	TRBJ1-2	TRBD1	.
CASRTARLAGVSEQFF	TGTGCCAGCAGGACCGCGCGGCTAGCGGGAGTAAGTGAGCAGTTCTTC	TRBV28	TRBJ2-1	TRBD2	.
CASSLGQGGYNEQFF	TGTGCCAGCAGCTTAGGACAGGGAGGCTACAATGAGCAGTTCTTC	TRBV7-3	TRBJ2-1	TRBD1	.
CASSAGRRTGDAFF	TGTGCCAGCAGCGCGGGACGGCGGACAGGGGACGCTTTCTTT	TRBV9	TRBJ1-1	TRBD1	.
CATSRGPGQGASRGGYTF	TGTGCCACCAGCAGAGGGCCGGGACAGGGGGCCTCTAGAGGTGGCTACACCTTC	TRBV15	TRBJ1-2	TRBD1	once
CASSRTQGDYGYTF	TGTGCCAGCAGCAGGACGCAGGGGGACTATGGCTACACCTTC	TRBV28	TRBJ1-2	TRBD1	.
CATSRDLGGGAAQYF	TGTGCCACCAGCAGAGATTTAGGCGGTGGGGCGGCGCAGTACTTC	TRBV15	TRBJ2-7	.	few
CARLAGGPIETQYF	TGTGCCAGACTAGCGGGGGGGCCGATAGAGACCCAGTACTTC	TRBV2	TRBJ2-5	TRBD2	.
CASSSRQGQPQHF	TGTGCCAGCAGTTCGAGACAGGGACAGCCCCAGCATTTT	TRBV28	TRBJ1-5	TRBD1	.